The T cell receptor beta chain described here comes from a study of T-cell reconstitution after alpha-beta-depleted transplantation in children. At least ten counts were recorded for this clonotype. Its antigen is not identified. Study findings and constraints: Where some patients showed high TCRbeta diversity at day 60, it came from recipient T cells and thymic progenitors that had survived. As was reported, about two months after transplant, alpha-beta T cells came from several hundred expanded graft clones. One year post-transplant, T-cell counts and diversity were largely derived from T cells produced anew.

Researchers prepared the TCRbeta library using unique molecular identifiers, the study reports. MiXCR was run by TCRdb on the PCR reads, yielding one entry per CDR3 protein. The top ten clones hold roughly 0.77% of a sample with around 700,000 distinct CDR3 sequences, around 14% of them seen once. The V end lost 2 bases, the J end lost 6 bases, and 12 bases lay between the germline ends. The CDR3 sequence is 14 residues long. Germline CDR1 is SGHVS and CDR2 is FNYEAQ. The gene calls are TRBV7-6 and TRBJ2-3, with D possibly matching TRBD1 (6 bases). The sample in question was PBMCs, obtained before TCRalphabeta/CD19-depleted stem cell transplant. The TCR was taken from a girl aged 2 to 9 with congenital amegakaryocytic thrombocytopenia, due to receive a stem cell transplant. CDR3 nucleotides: TGTGCCAGCAGCTTATTTGGGGGCGTGGATACGCAGTATTTT. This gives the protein CASSLFGGVDTQYF.